Listed below are T cell receptor beta chains from one sample, sequenced in a study of early T cells in non-severe SARS-CoV-2 infection. TCRdb fed the 5' RACE reads into MiXCR, producing one record per CDR3 protein. The sample lists about 26,000 distinct CDR3 sequences; roughly 4.1% were seen once. Sequencing was carried out using whole blood. These receptors all come from an adult who was a healthcare worker with PCR-confirmed SARS-CoV-2 infection or an uninfected control (not recorded which). CDR3s leave out the opening cysteine and the closing phenylalanine or tryptophan. The order of the fields is J gene, V gene, CDR3 length, CDR3 protein.

>TRBJ2-1|TRBV20-1|13
SARDRLVGDNEQF
>TRBJ1-2|TRBV4-2|12
ASSQYRGDYGYT
>TRBJ2-5|TRBV7-2|14
ASRQVGGVFQETQY
>TRBJ1-2|TRBV6-6|10
ASSYKIDGYT
>TRBJ2-1|TRBV29-1|12
SVERDSTYNEQF
>TRBJ2-2|TRBV9|12
ASNRDQSTGELF
>TRBJ2-7|TRBV4-1|14
ASSHFSGASPYEQY
>TRBJ2-2|TRBV6-5|14
ASSYSVRLGAGELF
>TRBJ1-1|TRBV5-6|11
ASSLVIGGQAF
>TRBJ2-3|TRBV2|11
ARSSGGTDTQY
>TRBJ2-2|TRBV2|17
ASTPRPGQAGGDTGELF
>TRBJ2-7|TRBV7-9|13
ASSLDSGRAYEQY
>TRBJ1-2|TRBV3-1|12
ASSQEARGNGYT
>TRBJ1-1|TRBV11-2|12
ASSLTQGNTEAF
>TRBJ1-2|TRBV11-2|11
ASSSLTGNGYT
>TRBJ1-6|TRBV20-1|13
SARDLRGPGSPLH
>TRBJ1-3|TRBV20-1|12
SALTGGSGNTIY
>TRBJ2-4|TRBV9|14
ASSAPTDGAKNIQY
>TRBJ1-4|TRBV10-1|11
ASSGRGEEKLF
>TRBJ2-5|TRBV5-1|15
ASSLDAGTGGIKTQY
>TRBJ2-3|TRBV20-1|14
SASGAGTREDGTQY
>TRBJ2-7|TRBV20-1|11
SARMGQGYEQY
>TRBJ2-1|TRBV10-3|14
AISELTGGTTNEQF
>TRBJ2-3|TRBV6-6|11
ASSYEETDTQY
>TRBJ2-5|TRBV20-1|10
SALGQQETQY
>TRBJ1-3|TRBV29-1|12
SVDTGSAENTIY
>TRBJ1-1|TRBV7-2|11
ASSWDSNTEAF
>TRBJ2-1|TRBV7-2|11
ASSSTRWVEQF
>TRBJ2-5|TRBV2|15
ASSSTGLVNSGETQY
>TRBJ2-5|TRBV9|12
ASSSRFERETQY
>TRBJ1-2|TRBV10-3|11
ASWTPRDYGYT